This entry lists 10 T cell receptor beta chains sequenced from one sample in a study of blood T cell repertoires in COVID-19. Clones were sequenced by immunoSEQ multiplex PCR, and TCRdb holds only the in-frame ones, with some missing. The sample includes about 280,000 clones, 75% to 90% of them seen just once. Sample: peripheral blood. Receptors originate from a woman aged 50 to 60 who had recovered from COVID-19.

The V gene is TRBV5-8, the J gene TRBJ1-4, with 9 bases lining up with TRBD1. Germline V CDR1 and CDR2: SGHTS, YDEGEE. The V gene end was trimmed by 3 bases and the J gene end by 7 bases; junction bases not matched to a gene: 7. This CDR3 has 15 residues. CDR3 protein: CASSWGDRGIEKLFF. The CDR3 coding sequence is TGTGCCAGCAGCTGGGGTGACAGGGGGATTGAAAAACTGTTTTTT. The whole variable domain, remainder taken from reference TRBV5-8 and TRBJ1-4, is EAGVTQSPTHLIKTRGQQATLRCSPISGHTSVYWYQQALGLGLQFLLWYDEGEERNRGNFPPRFSGRQFPNYSSELNVNALELEDSALYLCASSWGDRGIEKLFFGSGTQLSVL.

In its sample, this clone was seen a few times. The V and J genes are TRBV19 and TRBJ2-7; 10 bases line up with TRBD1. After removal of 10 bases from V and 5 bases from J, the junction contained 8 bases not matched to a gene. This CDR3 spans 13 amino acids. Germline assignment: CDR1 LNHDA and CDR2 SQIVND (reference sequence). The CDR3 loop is CANPGTGANEQYF. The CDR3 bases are TGTGCCAACCCCGGGACAGGGGCCAACGAGCAGTACTTC.

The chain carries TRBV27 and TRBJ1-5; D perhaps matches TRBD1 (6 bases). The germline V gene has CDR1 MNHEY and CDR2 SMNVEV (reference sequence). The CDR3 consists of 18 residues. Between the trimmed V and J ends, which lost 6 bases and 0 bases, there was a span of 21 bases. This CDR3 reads CASSPNYSGTFSNQPQHF. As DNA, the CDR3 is TGTGCCAGCAGCCCAAACTATTCCGGGACATTTAGCAATCAGCCCCAGCATTTT.

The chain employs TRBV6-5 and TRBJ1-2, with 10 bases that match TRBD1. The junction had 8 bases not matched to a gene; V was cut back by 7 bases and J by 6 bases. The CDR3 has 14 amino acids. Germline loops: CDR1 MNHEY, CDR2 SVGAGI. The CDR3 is CASTGGTGVDGYTF. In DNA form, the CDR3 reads TGTGCCAGCACAGGCGGGACAGGGGTAGATGGCTACACCTTC.

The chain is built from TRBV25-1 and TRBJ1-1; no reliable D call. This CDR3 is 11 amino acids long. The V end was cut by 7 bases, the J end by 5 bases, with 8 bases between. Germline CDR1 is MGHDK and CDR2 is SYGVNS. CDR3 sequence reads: CASKGGTEAFF. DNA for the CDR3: TGTGCCAGCAAGGGAGGGACTGAAGCTTTCTTT. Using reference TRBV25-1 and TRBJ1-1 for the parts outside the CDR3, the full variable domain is EADIYQTPRYLVIGTGKKITLECSQTMGHDKMYWYQQDPGMELHLIHYSYGVNSTEKGDLSSESTVSRIRTEHFPLTLESARPSHTSQYLCASKGGTEAFFGQGTRLTVV.

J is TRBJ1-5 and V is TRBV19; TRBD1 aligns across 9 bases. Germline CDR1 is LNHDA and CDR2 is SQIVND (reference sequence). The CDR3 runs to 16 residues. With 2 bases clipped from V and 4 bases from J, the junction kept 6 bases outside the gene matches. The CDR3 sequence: CASSIFGTGRNQPQHF. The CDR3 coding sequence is TGTGCCAGTAGTATATTTGGGACAGGGAGGAATCAGCCCCAGCATTTT.

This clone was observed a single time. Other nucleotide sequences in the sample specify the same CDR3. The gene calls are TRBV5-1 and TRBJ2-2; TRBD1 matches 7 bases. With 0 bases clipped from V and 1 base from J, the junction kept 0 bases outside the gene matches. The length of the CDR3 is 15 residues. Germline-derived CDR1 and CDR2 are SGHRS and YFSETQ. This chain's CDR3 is CASSLGQGNTGELFF. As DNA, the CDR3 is TGCGCCAGCAGCTTGGGACAGGGGAACACCGGGGAGCTGTTTTTT.

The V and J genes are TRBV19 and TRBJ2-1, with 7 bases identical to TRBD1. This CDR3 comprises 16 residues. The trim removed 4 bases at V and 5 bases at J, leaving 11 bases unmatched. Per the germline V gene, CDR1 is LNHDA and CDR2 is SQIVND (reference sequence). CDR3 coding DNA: TGTGCCAGTAGTAGCCGACGACAGGGAAATAACAATGAGCAGTTCTTC. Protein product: CASSSRRQGNNNEQFF.

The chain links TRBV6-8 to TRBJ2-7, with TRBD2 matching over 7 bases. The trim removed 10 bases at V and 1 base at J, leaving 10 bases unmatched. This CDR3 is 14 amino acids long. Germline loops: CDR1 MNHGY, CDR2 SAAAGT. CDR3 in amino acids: CANLGGDSSYEQYF. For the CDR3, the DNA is TGTGCCAACTTGGGGGGGGACTCGTCCTACGAGCAGTACTTC.

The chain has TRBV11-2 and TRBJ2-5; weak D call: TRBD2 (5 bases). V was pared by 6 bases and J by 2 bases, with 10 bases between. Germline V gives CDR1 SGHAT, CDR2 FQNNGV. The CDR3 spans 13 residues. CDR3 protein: CASSRGSQETQYF. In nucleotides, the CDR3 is TGTGCCAGCAGTCGGGGTAGTCAAGAGACCCAGTACTTC.